A single TCR beta chain is shown here with its context. Its antigen is not identified. The data are from a study of T cells in tumors after PD-1 blockade. Overall study findings and caveats: Expanded exhausted CD8+ clones after therapy were mostly novel clonotypes.

The repertoire was sequenced with immunoSEQ multiplex PCR; TCRdb's copy has only in-frame clones and lacks some. The profile shows roughly 4,400 clones, about 63% of them singletons. Per germline, CDR1 MNHEY and CDR2 SMNVEV (reference sequence). This CDR3 region has 19 residues. With 6 bases removed from V and 3 bases from J, the gap between germline ends came to 27 bases. This clonotype was obtained from a human donor with basal cell carcinoma. J is TRBJ1-5 and V is TRBV27; D might be TRBD1 (6 bases). The sample in question was tumor tissue, obtained after anti-PD-1 treatment. CDR3: CASSPFDGRRGKPNQPQHF. CDR3 in DNA: TGTGCCAGCAGCCCGTTTGATGGTAGAAGGGGGAAACCCAATCAGCCCCAGCATTTT.